These 21 T cell receptor beta chains share one sample of origin, sequenced in a study of control samples from healthy donors and cancer patients. Sequenced by immunoSEQ multiplex PCR; TCRdb stores in-frame clones only, minus some. This sample has approximately 87,000 clones, with roughly 91% found just once. Sequencing input: blood. The receptors shown here come from a man in his forties or fifties in good health.

The chain is built from TRBV7-2 and TRBJ1-2, with 9 bases matching TRBD1. Germline CDR1 and CDR2: SGHTA and FQGNSA. V shed 1 base and J 3 bases; nucleotides not matched to a gene: 6. The CDR3 sequence is 16 residues long. Here the CDR3 reads CASSLGTGALDYGYTF. The CDR3 nucleotides are TGTGCCAGCAGCTTAGGGACAGGGGCGCTGGACTATGGCTACACCTTC.

This sequence joins TRBV6-2 or TRBV6-3 and TRBJ1-1; no clear D gene. The germline V gene has CDR1 MNHEY and CDR2 SVGEGT. This CDR3 contains 13 residues. The V and J ends lost 4 bases and 1 base respectively, with 7 bases between them. CDR3 nucleotide sequence: TGTGCCAGCAGTTTAAACCAGAACACTGAAGCTTTCTTT. Its translation: CASSLNQNTEAFF.

This rearrangement joins TRBV10-3 to TRBJ1-2; 7 nucleotides match TRBD1. The CDR3 is 14 residues long. V lost 11 bases, J lost 4 bases, and 13 bases stayed unmatched. The germline gives CDR1 ENHRY, CDR2 SYGVKD. The CDR3 DNA is TGTGCCCTCACCAGGGACAGCACTACCTATGGCTACACCTTC. It translates to CALTRDSTTYGYTF.

The V gene is TRBV7-9, the J gene TRBJ1-2, with D unclear. Germline CDR1 is SEHNR and CDR2 is FQNEAQ (reference sequence). The CDR3 is 12 amino acids. The V gene lost 5 bases and the J gene lost 5 bases, with 9 bases spanning the gap. The CDR3 protein is CASSVDGYGYTF. As DNA, the CDR3 is TGTGCCAGCAGCGTAGACGGATATGGCTACACCTTC. The full variable domain, completed using reference TRBV7-9 and TRBJ1-2, is DTGVSQNPRHKITKRGQNVTFRCDPISEHNRLYWYRQTLGQGPEFLTYFQNEAQLEKSRLLSDRFSAERPKGSFSTLEIQRTEQGDSAMYLCASSVDGYGYTFGSGTRLTVV.

The genes are TRBV12-3 or TRBV12-4 and TRBJ2-7; no clear D gene. The V end was cut by 6 bases, the J end by 1 base, with 10 bases between. The CDR3 loop spans 13 amino acids. The CDR3 region is CASSPGLSYEQYF. CDR3 bases: TGTGCCAGCAGCCCGGGCCTGTCCTACGAGCAGTACTTC.

This clone was seen only a few times. The chain couples TRBV24-1 to TRBJ1-2, with D possibly matching TRBD1 (6 bases). This CDR3 has 14 residues. CDR1 is KGHDR, CDR2 SFDVKD, per germline. The ends were cut back, 4 bases at V and 2 bases at J, with 10 bases in the middle. The DNA for the CDR3 is TGTGCCACCAGTGAAACAGGGAAGAACTATGGCTACACCTTC. Protein: CATSETGKNYGYTF.

The V call is TRBV30, the J call TRBJ1-5; D is uncertain. Germline loops: CDR1 GTSNPN, CDR2 SVGIG (reference sequence). V lost 0 bases and J lost 6, with 12 bases in between. The CDR3 spans 14 residues. The CDR3 reads CAWSVFGNRQPQHF. As DNA, the CDR3 is TGTGCCTGGAGTGTTTTTGGGAATCGTCAGCCCCAGCATTTT.

This sequence joins TRBV11-2 and TRBJ1-5, with D unresolved. CDR3 size: 14 residues. V dropped 1 base and J dropped 7 bases, with 11 bases sitting between them. Per germline, CDR1 SGHAT and CDR2 FQNNGV. In DNA, the CDR3 is TGTGCCAGCAGCTTAGGCGGCTCGGCGCAGCCCCAGCATTTT. It encodes CASSLGGSAQPQHF.

The rearrangement joins TRBV24-1 to TRBJ2-3; D gene unclear. V lost 9 bases to trimming and J lost 4 bases, with 16 bases between them. Germline V gives CDR1 KGHDR, CDR2 SFDVKD. This CDR3 comprises 14 residues. The CDR3 loop reads CATPPGCGADTQYF. CDR3 in DNA: TGTGCCACCCCCCCCGGGTGTGGGGCAGATACGCAGTATTTT.

This clone is a singleton in its sample. The chain is built from TRBV3-1 (or the pseudogene TRBV3-2) and TRBJ2-7, with no clear D. The V gene lost 2 bases and the J gene lost 4 bases, with 12 bases spanning the gap. This CDR3 spans 14 amino acids. The germline CDR1 and CDR2 sequences are LGHDT and YNNKEL (reference sequence). The CDR3 DNA is TGTGCCAGCAGCCAATCATCCAGGTGGTACGAGCAGTACTTC. It is translated as CASSQSSRWYEQYF.

The chain recombines TRBV29-1 with TRBJ2-3; D remains ambiguous. The CDR3 has 12 residues. V dropped 6 bases and J dropped 2 bases, with 9 bases sitting between them. Germline CDR1 reads SQVTM; CDR2 reads ANQGSEA. Written as DNA, the CDR3 is TGCAGCGTGGCAGCCAACACAGATACGCAGTATTTT. Translating gives CSVAANTDTQYF.

This chain uses TRBV14 with TRBJ1-1; 7 bases align to TRBD1. Germline V gene sequence: CDR1 SGHDN, CDR2 FVKESK. This CDR3 is 15 amino acids long. V lost 4 bases and J lost 3; bases outside the gene matches: 8. The CDR3 spells CASSRRQGNYTEAFF. The DNA of the CDR3 is TGTGCCAGCAGCCGAAGACAGGGAAACTACACTGAAGCTTTCTTT.

V usage is TRBV4-1 and J usage is TRBJ2-5, with TRBD1 matching 7 bases. Per the germline V gene, CDR1 is MGHRA and CDR2 is YSYEKL. Trimming removed 0 bases from V and 5 bases from J; junction bases left unmatched: 6. The CDR3 consists of 15 residues. The CDR3 sequence: CASSQDWGQSETQYF. The CDR3 DNA reads as TGCGCCAGCAGCCAAGATTGGGGACAGTCGGAGACCCAGTACTTC.

The rearrangement uses TRBV12-3 or TRBV12-4 and TRBJ1-2; D perhaps matches TRBD1 (5 bases). V was cut by 3 bases and J by 5 bases, with 10 bases left in between. The CDR3 covers 13 residues. CDR3 DNA sequence: TGTGCCAGCAGTTTTGGGGCGGGGTATGGCTACACCTTC. This encodes CASSFGAGYGYTF.

This clone was seen only once. The J gene is TRBJ2-2, the V gene TRBV9; maybe TRBD1 (6 bases). The V gene lost 5 bases and the J gene lost 0 bases, with 11 bases spanning the gap. The CDR3 loop spans 15 amino acids. Germline values: CDR1 SGDLS, CDR2 YYNGEE. CDR3 loop: CASSPTGANTGELFF. As DNA, the CDR3 is TGTGCCAGCAGTCCGACAGGAGCGAACACCGGGGAGCTGTTTTTT. Full variable domain (remainder filled in from reference TRBV9 and TRBJ2-2): DSGVTQTPKHLITATGQRVTLRCSPRSGDLSVYWYQQSLDQGLQFLIQYYNGEERAKGNILERFSAQQFPDLHSELNLSSLELGDSALYFCASSPTGANTGELFFGEGSRLTVL.

The chain recombines TRBV11-1 with TRBJ1-1, with 10 bases that match TRBD1. Trimming cost V 5 bases and J 5 bases; bases outside gene matches: 11. Germline CDR1 and CDR2: SGHAT and FQDESV (reference sequence). The CDR3 is 16 amino acids. This chain's CDR3 is CASSPRPGQGRTEAFF. The CDR3 region has the DNA TGTGCCAGCAGCCCTAGACCGGGACAGGGGCGAACTGAAGCTTTCTTT. Together with reference TRBV11-1 and TRBJ1-1, the CDR3 gives the full variable domain: EAEVAQSPRYKITEKSQAVAFWCDPISGHATLYWYRQILGQGPELLVQFQDESVVDDSQLPKDRFSAERLKGVDSTLKIQPAELGDSAMYLCASSPRPGQGRTEAFFGQGTRLTVV.

In DNA form, the CDR3 reads TGTGCCAGCAGTGACAGGGTTTATCGGACAGATACGCAGTATTTT. It yields the protein CASSDRVYRTDTQYF. This rearrangement joins TRBV7-9 to TRBJ2-3, with 7 bases lining up with TRBD1. The CDR3 loop spans 15 amino acids. The V gene's germline CDR1 is SEHNR and CDR2 FQNEAQ (reference sequence). V was pared by 6 bases and J by 3 bases, with 9 bases of the junction left unmatched.

The chain carries TRBV7-9 and TRBJ1-5; D is undetermined. Between the trimmed V and J ends, which lost 3 bases and 4 bases, there was a span of 7 bases. Germline-derived CDR1 and CDR2 are SEHNR and FQNEAQ (reference sequence). The CDR3 extends over 13 amino acids. Here the CDR3 DNA reads TGTGCCAGCAGCTTTGGGGTAAATCAGCCCCAGCATTTT. Amino acids: CASSFGVNQPQHF.

The V call is TRBV7-9, the J call TRBJ2-2; possibly TRBD1 or TRBD2 for D (5 bases each). This CDR3 comprises 13 residues. V lost 6 bases to trimming and J lost 7 bases, with 12 bases between them. In germline, CDR1 is SEHNR, CDR2 FQNEAQ (reference sequence). The CDR3 nucleotides are TGTGCCAGCAGTGGGACCGGCAGCGGGGAGCTGTTTTTT. Translation: CASSGTGSGELFF.

The rearrangement uses TRBV7-2 and TRBJ2-7, with D tentatively TRBD1 (6 bases). Trimming pared 4 bases from V and 2 bases from J, leaving 15 bases between. The CDR3 sequence is 15 residues long. Germline values: CDR1 SGHTA, CDR2 FQGNSA. This CDR3 is CASSSMGAVAYEQYF. The DNA for the CDR3 is TGTGCCAGCAGCTCCATGGGGGCGGTGGCCTACGAGCAGTACTTC.

This clone appeared a single time. The V gene is TRBV24-1, the J gene TRBJ1-5, with TRBD1 matching 9 bases. The trim removed 9 bases at V and 5 bases at J, leaving 7 bases unmatched. Germline CDR1 and CDR2: KGHDR and SFDVKD. The CDR3 is 14 amino acids. CDR3 bases: TGTGCCACCGGAGGGACAGGGATGGATCAGCCCCAGCATTTT. It codes for CATGGTGMDQPQHF.